This TCR beta chain was documented in a study of CD8 T cells in Susac syndrome. Trimming shortened V by 3 bases and J by 0 bases, and 5 bases separated the two germline ends. The V gene's germline CDR1 is SNHLY and CDR2 FYNNEI. The CDR3 is made up of 13 amino acids. High-throughput TCR beta sequencing covered peripheral CD8+ and CD4+ T cells. With random hexamers, reverse transcription was performed on about 0.5 to 1 ug of RNA. By means of immunoSEQ multiplex PCR, TCR beta CDR3 spanning 54 Vbeta and 13 Jbeta underwent amplification. Via MiXCR, TCRdb re-called the immunoSEQ multiplex PCR reads, giving one row per CDR3 protein. The sample includes 90,000 to 150,000 distinct CDR3 sequences, about nine tenths of them seen just once.

This rearrangement joins TRBV2 to TRBJ1-1; D gene ambiguous. Input material: CD4+ T cells from PBMCs. This receptor was identified in a human donor in good health. The CDR3 sequence: CASSDGLNTEAFF. CDR3 sequence (DNA): TGTGCCAGCAGTGATGGGCTGAACACTGAAGCTTTCTTT.